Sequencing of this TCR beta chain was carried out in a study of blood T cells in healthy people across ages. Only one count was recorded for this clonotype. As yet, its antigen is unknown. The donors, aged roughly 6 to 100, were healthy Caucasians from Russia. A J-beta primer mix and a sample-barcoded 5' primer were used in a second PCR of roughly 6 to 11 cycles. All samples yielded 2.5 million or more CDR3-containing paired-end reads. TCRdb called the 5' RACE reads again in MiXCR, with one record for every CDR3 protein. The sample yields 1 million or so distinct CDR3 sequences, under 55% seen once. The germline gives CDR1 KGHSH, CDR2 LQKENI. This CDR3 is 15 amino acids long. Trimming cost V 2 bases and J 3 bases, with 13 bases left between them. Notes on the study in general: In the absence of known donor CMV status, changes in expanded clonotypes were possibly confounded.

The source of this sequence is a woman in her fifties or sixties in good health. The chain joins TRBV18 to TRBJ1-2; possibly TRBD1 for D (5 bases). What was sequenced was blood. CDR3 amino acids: CASSPALGTDYGYTF. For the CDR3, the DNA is TGTGCCAGCTCACCAGCCCTGGGGACCGACTATGGCTACACCTTC.